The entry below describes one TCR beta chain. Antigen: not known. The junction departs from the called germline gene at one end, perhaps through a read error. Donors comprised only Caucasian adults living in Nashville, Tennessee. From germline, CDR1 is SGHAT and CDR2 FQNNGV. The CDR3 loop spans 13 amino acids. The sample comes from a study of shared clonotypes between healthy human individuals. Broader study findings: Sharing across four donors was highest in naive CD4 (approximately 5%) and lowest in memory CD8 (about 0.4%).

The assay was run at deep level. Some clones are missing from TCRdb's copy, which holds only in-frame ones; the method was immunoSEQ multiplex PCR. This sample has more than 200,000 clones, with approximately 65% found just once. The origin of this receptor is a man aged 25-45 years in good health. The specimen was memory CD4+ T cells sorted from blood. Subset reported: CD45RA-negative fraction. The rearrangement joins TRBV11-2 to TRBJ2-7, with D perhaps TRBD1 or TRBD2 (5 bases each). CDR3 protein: CASSSGARYGQYF. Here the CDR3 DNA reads TGTGCCAGCAGCTCCGGGGCCAGATACGGGCAGTACTTC.